A selection of T cell receptor beta chains follows, all from one sample in a study of T cell responses to AZD1222 COVID-19 vaccine. Using immunoSEQ multiplex PCR, the repertoire was profiled, and TCRdb retains in-frame clones only, with some absent. The sample holds 110,000 to 150,000 clones, roughly 88% seen once. Here the sequenced sample was peripheral blood, taken on day 0 of AZD1222 vaccination. Receptors originate from an adult in good health. CDR3s include the opening cysteine and the closing phenylalanine or tryptophan. D genes are given only for firm matches. A row's size may be missing; if present it is once, few, many or a size class.

D gene,CDR3 length,clone size,J gene,V gene,CDR3 DNA,CDR3 protein
-,16,-,TRBJ2-1,TRBV24-1,TGTGCCGCCAGTGATTCGACGGGGGACTCCTACAATGAGCAGTTCTTC,CAASDSTGDSYNEQFF
-,14,-,TRBJ1-1,TRBV5-4,TGTGCCAGCAGCTTGACAGTATTGAACACTGAAGCTTTCTTT,CASSLTVLNTEAFF
-,13,once,TRBJ1-6,TRBV14,TGTGCCAGCAGACGCAGCGGAAATTCACCCCTCCACTTT,CASRRSGNSPLHF
TRBD1,15,-,TRBJ1-1,TRBV19,TGTGCCAGTACTATTACAGGGGATCGGAACACTGAAGCTTTCTTT,CASTITGDRNTEAFF
TRBD1,14,-,TRBJ1-1,TRBV5-6,TGTGCCAGCAGCCTAAGGGGGCTTGGCACTGAAGCTTTCTTT,CASSLRGLGTEAFF
-,14,-,TRBJ2-3,TRBV7-9,TGTGCCAGCAGCTTTGGGACTGTCCAAGATACGCAGTATTTT,CASSFGTVQDTQYF
TRBD2,15,-,TRBJ2-3,TRBV15,TGTGCCACCAGCAGAGATACGAGCGGGAAGGATACGCAGTATTTT,CATSRDTSGKDTQYF
-,13,-,TRBJ1-1,TRBV30,TGTGCCTGGAGTGAGGGACGGAACACTGAAGCTTTCTTT,CAWSEGRNTEAFF
-,17,once,TRBJ2-7,TRBV28,TGTGCCAGCAGTTTCCCCCCCCCTGCCATGGGCTCCTACGAGCAGTACTTC,CASSFPPPAMGSYEQYF
TRBD1,14,-,TRBJ1-1,TRBV9,TGTGCCAGCAGCTCGGGACAGGGCTTCGCTGAAGCTTTCTTT,CASSSGQGFAEAFF
-,12,once,TRBJ1-1,TRBV13,TGTGCCACCGCTTTAATGAACACTGAAGCTTTCTTT,CATALMNTEAFF
-,19,-,TRBJ2-7,TRBV4-1,TGCGCCAGCAGCCAAGATTTCCCGAAGGACAGACGACTAAGGAACGAGCAGTACTTC,CASSQDFPKDRRLRNEQYF
TRBD1,13,-,TRBJ2-1,TRBV10-3,TGTGCCCTGTCGGGGACAGGGGACAATGAGCAGTTCTTC,CALSGTGDNEQFF
TRBD1,14,-,TRBJ2-7,TRBV6-1,TGTGCCAGCAGTGATAGACAGGGGGCTGACGAGCAGTACTTC,CASSDRQGADEQYF
-,14,few,TRBJ1-2,TRBV2,TGTGCCAGCAGTGAAGGTGGTAAGGTATATGGCTACACCTTC,CASSEGGKVYGYTF
TRBD2,15,-,TRBJ2-3,TRBV5-1,TGCGCCAGCAGTTTCGGCCGGGAGGGCACAGATACGCAGTATTTT,CASSFGREGTDTQYF
-,12,-,TRBJ2-3,TRBV29-1,TGCAGCGTTGGGCGGGACACAGATACGCAGTATTTT,CSVGRDTDTQYF
TRBD2,14,-,TRBJ2-3,TRBV19,TGTGCCAGTTCCCATGGGAGGGACACAGATACGCAGTATTTT,CASSHGRDTDTQYF
-,11,-,TRBJ1-2,TRBV9,TGTGCCAGCAGCGTAGGAGGCGACACCAACTTC,CASSVGGDTNF
TRBD2,16,-,TRBJ2-7,TRBV11-2,TGTGCCAGCAGCGACTCCGGGACTAGCAGCGCCTACGAGCAGTACTTC,CASSDSGTSSAYEQYF
-,14,-,TRBJ1-3,TRBV6-6,TGTGCCAGCAGTAGAGGCGACCCTGGAAACACCATATATTTT,CASSRGDPGNTIYF
-,14,few,TRBJ2-5,TRBV5-6,TGTGCCAGCAGCTTGGCCCAAGGGAAGGAGACCCAGTACTTC,CASSLAQGKETQYF
-,13,-,TRBJ1-1,TRBV24-1,TGTGCCACCAAAAACAGCAGGGACACTGAAGCTTTCTTT,CATKNSRDTEAFF
TRBD1,15,-,TRBJ2-1,TRBV7-2,TGTGCCAGCAGCTTAGGGACAGGACAGGGCAATGAGCAGTTCTTC,CASSLGTGQGNEQFF
TRBD2,14,-,TRBJ2-5,TRBV6-4,TGTGCCAGCAGTGGTACTAGCGAGAAAGAGACCCAGTACTTC,CASSGTSEKETQYF
-,15,-,TRBJ2-7,TRBV21-1,TGTGCCAGCAGCGACAAGCTGTCCGGGACTCACGAGCAGTACTTC,CASSDKLSGTHEQYF
-,11,-,TRBJ1-2,TRBV10-3,TGTGCCTCCTCTTGGGGTAGCAATTACACCTTC,CASSWGSNYTF
-,15,-,TRBJ1-4,TRBV5-6,TGTGCCAGCAGCTTAACAGGGAGGACTAATGAAAAACTGTTTTTT,CASSLTGRTNEKLFF
-,16,-,TRBJ1-4,TRBV27,TGTGCCCCCCGGGGCAGGGAATATGCAACTAATGAAAAACTGTTTTTT,CAPRGREYATNEKLFF
-,11,-,TRBJ1-2,TRBV5-1,TGCGCCAGCAGCCCCGGGGATGGCTACACCTTC,CASSPGDGYTF
TRBD2,18,-,TRBJ2-1,TRBV7-3,TGTGCCAGCAGCCCGAGCGGGGATACTAGCGGGCCGTACAATGAGCAGTTCTTC,CASSPSGDTSGPYNEQFF
TRBD1,14,-,TRBJ1-1,TRBV7-9,TGTGCCAGCAGCAGGACAGGGTTTGGGACTGAAGCTTTCTTT,CASSRTGFGTEAFF
-,11,-,TRBJ1-1,TRBV13,TGTGCCAGCAGCTTAGAAACTGAAGCTTTCTTT,CASSLETEAFF
TRBD2,14,-,TRBJ2-1,TRBV5-1,TGCGCCAGCAGCCTTGGGACTAATTACAATGAGCAGTTCTTC,CASSLGTNYNEQFF
-,14,-,TRBJ1-2,TRBV7-9,TGTGCCAGCAGCTACCCGAGGGGAGGGTATGGCTACACCTTC,CASSYPRGGYGYTF
-,19,-,TRBJ1-2,TRBV4-1,TGCGCCAGCAGCCAAGGGGCAGACGCACTATGGACGGGAATTTATGGCTACACCTTC,CASSQGADALWTGIYGYTF
-,18,-,TRBJ2-7,TRBV3-1/TRBV3-2,TGTGCCAGCAGCCCCTTCACTGGCGGGCCCCCGAGTATCGGCGAGCAGTACTTC,CASSPFTGGPPSIGEQYF
-,16,-,TRBJ2-7,TRBV7-8,TGTGCCAGCAGTGCAGGGTTAGAGGAAGGGATCTACGAGCAGTACTTC,CASSAGLEEGIYEQYF
TRBD1,14,-,TRBJ2-7,TRBV5-1,TGCGCCAGCAGCCCGGGACAGGGCTCCCACGAGCAGTACTTC,CASSPGQGSHEQYF
-,15,-,TRBJ1-5,TRBV20-1,TGCAGTGCTAGTATCCCTGAGGGGGAAGCTCAGCCCCAGCATTTT,CSASIPEGEAQPQHF